This T cell receptor beta chain stems from a study of cytomegalovirus exposure and HLA in healthy donors (dated by TCRdb to the late 2010s). A note on the overall study: According to an earlier analysis of 550 to 700 of the donors, about 180 million T cells yielded roughly 100 million unique TCR beta sequences and around 280 Gb of sequence data. An early release covering 550 to 650 HLA-typed donors comprised approximately 290 gigabases of sequencing data and around 85 million unique TCR sequences. Among the roughly 400 genotyped donors, 81% belonged to the genetic ancestry cluster associated with self-reported Caucasian donors. The study aimed to test whether signatures of past pathogen exposure could be identified by cataloging public T cell receptors. The study profiled the T cell repertoires of 500 to 800 subjects by immunosequencing and related them to cytomegalovirus serostatus. A separate validation cohort of roughly 110 different subjects was used in addition to the roughly 670-subject first cohort. The study combined high-throughput TCR immunosequencing, statistical association of individual TCRs with disease status, and machine learning to predict cytomegalovirus infection status. A later analysis re-analyzed previously published TCR beta repertoires from approximately 670 donors and added high-resolution HLA genotyping to study TCR occurrence patterns. Rather than using new phenotypic data, the later analysis identified candidate immune exposures from TCR beta sequences and from how often those sequences occurred across donors. In an earlier analysis of around 540 of the donors, high-throughput TCR beta sequencing was used to judge whether each TCR beta V gene segment behaved as functional or pseudogenic. Donor age, sex, ethnicity and CMV serostatus were compiled alongside the repertoire data. Genome-wide SNP genotypes for about 65% of the 666 donors were used in a later genetic analysis, which treated that subset as a discovery cohort. Every repertoire in the discovery cohort had been generated on one and the same sequencing platform. Class I and class II HLA loci were covered by the typing at four-digit resolution. Typing coverage differed by locus: A, B, C, DRB1 and DQB1 were typed in roughly 620-630 donors, DQA1 in about 560, DPA1 in some 600, and DPB1 in about 450. Roughly 5 DR-DQ haplotypes were handled as single units for association and clustering, since linkage in the cohort was strong. On average, approximately 250,000 unique TCR beta nucleotide sequences were sequenced per donor among 398 genotyped donors of the cohort, with approximately 18% of those sequences being non-productive. Summary of the overall study and its limitations: Some IMGT-functional V segments, including TRBV6-2 and TRBV6-3, could not be told apart with the 87-base-pair reads, so those segments were excluded. Because counts were too low, some 16 rarely observed V segments, including chromosome 9 orphons, were excluded from the earlier analysis of 587 of the donors. A cluster of highly shared sequence variants was judged likely to be a technical artifact of the sequencing pipeline. According to a later genetic analysis, donors in an Asian-associated ancestry cluster had fewer N-insertions in productive TCRs than the approximately 690-donor mean. Because some donors lacked HLA typing at each locus, the association tests relied only on the typed subset. A further reported finding was that TCR beta sequences accurately predicted the HLA-A and HLA-B alleles for most subjects in the first cohort. Several of the top co-occurrence clusters appeared to be linked to parvovirus B19, influenza, CMV and Epstein-Barr virus, according to a later analysis. Cytomegalovirus status was reported to be diagnosed by the classifier with high specificity and sensitivity in both the original and validation cohorts. Strong co-occurrence of HLA alleles, especially DR and DQ, made assigning TCR associations to individual alleles difficult. V-gene and J-gene trimming of TCR beta chains was associated with a missense DCLRE1C variant in a later genetic analysis, and the association was replicated in an independent cohort. According to the authors, the approach could potentially be generalized to other disease states and immunological phenotypes. The presence/absence analyses assumed that sequencing depth was roughly uniform across donors, and that assumption may not be true. Compared with equally common non-associated chains, HLA-associated TCR beta chains in a later analysis were more clonally expanded and had lower generation probabilities. In a later analysis, the rate of TCR association differed among HLA loci, with DRB1 alleles having the most associated TCRs and HLA-C alleles having the fewest. In vitro tests confirmed that a few of the cytomegalovirus-associated TCR beta chains recognize cytomegalovirus antigens. Most TCR sequences were observed very rarely across donors, whereas some public TCRs were present in many individuals. The study gave a list of about 150 TCR beta chains associated with cytomegalovirus. CMV serostatus was the only immune exposure information available for the cohort. A later analysis associated some 17,000 TCR beta sequences with specific HLA alleles at a false discovery rate of 0.05. Linkage disequilibrium might explain the correlated functional status among segregating V segments, but an unknown experimental factor could not be excluded. Only TCR beta chains were sequenced in this cohort, and the absence of alpha or paired-chain data limited detectable features. Broadly in line with IMGT annotations, most TCR beta V segments showed up in productive rearrangements about 87% or about 30% of the time in an earlier analysis of around 550 of the donors. A later analysis found that most CMV-associated TCR beta chains appeared HLA-restricted, with HLA associations seemingly driven largely by CMV exposure.

V is cut back by 0 bases and J by 4 bases, with 12 bases in the junction unmatched. The cysteine opens and the phenylalanine closes a CDR3 of 19 amino acids. Here the CDR3 DNA is all that survives: 57 bases in frame from base 1. The germline V gene sets CDR1 to LGHNA and CDR2 to YSLEER. Concerning this clone: There is no known antigen for this receptor. Per-base qualities were not stored, and no clone one base away is much larger.

The library was generated by the immunoSEQ multiplex PCR assay. For the multiplex PCR, a mixture combining 60 forward primers for TCR Vbeta segments and 13 reverse primers for TCR Jbeta segments was used. A multiplex PCR assay on genomic DNA amplified the CDR3 region of rearranged TCR beta genes. The Illumina HiSeq System was used to sequence the amplified TCR beta libraries as 87-base-pair reads. Regarding the original processing steps: In a later analysis, tens of millions of unique TCR beta chains were counted across the 666 repertoires, and roughly 10 million of these chains were shared by at least two donors. Raw reads were error-corrected and collapsed into unique sequences with a nearest-neighbor algorithm that merged closely related sequences to remove PCR and sequencing errors. V, D and J gene segments were assigned by aligning CDR3 sequences to IMGT reference sequences. For a sequence to be retained, a match of at least six nucleotides to both a V gene segment and a J gene segment was required. A rearrangement counted as productive if the CDR3 had no stop codons and remained in frame with V and J, and every other rearrangement counted as non-productive. Following IMGT convention, CDR3 was defined as the stretch from the second conserved V-encoded cysteine to the conserved J-encoded phenylalanine. Sequences without an unambiguous match to a single V gene segment were excluded from the earlier analysis of a few hundred of the donors. In an earlier analysis of almost 600 of the donors, a V segment was called functional when productive rearrangements were above 56.7%, and segregating when the standard deviation between donors exceeded 5%. To diagnose cytomegalovirus status from the catalog of TCR beta chain sequences, a statistical classification framework was built. In a later analysis, TCR nucleotide sequences were compared against IMGT/GENE-DB human TR gene sequences so that V and J genes could be assigned. Using the TCRdist pipeline, a later analysis assigned CDR3 sequences along with most-parsimonious VDJ recombination scenarios. In a later analysis, every TCR beta chain was defined by the combination of its CDR3 amino acid sequence and its V-gene family, and reads without a unique V-gene family were dropped. A later analysis removed 592 highly shared, low-generation-probability nucleotide sequences to deal with suspected cross-contamination and a sequencing artifact. A later analysis calculated a clonal expansion index for each public chain from normalized within-repertoire ranks of inferred template counts. A later analysis computed generation probabilities with a VDJ recombination model fitted to out-of-frame rearrangements, and checked the results against IGoR. A later analysis scored TCR-TCR, TCR-HLA and TCR-CMV co-occurrence with hypergeometric tests, applying a repertoire-size bias correction to TCR pairs. In a later analysis, false discovery rates were estimated by permuting HLA or CMV assignments 20 times. A later analysis grouped co-occurring TCRs with DBSCAN, adding TCRdist sequence similarity when clustering within HLA-allele-positive subsets. Co-occurrence clustering excluded repertoires with fewer than 30,000 or more than 120,000 public chains, plus five with anomalous nucleotide sharing. The clones in this table, taken by TCRdb from immuneACCESS, are in-frame only. Not every clone is retained; where verified, under half of the shortfall comes from an unresolved V gene, and the cause of the rest is unknown. V, J and clone size derive from that table, while D and trimming were established from the DNA sequence. This sample holds about 130,000 clones; around 75% were observed only once. In total, the top ten clones hold less than 4% of the sample.

The cohort comprised around 700 healthy bone marrow donors. At the time of sampling, all cohort members were nominally healthy, though unrecorded immune exposures were likely present. The donor tested CMV seronegative and was one of the 352 seronegative cohort members. Every donor gave a peripheral blood sample, and the peripheral blood mononuclear cells from that sample were used for TCR beta sequencing. The Qiagen DNeasy Blood Extraction Kit was used to extract genomic DNA from the blood cell samples. This sequence was found in a man aged 25 to 40 in good health and CMV-seronegative. The chain is assembled from TRBV4-3 and TRBJ2-1; TRBD1 aligns with 10 central bases. What was sequenced was PBMCs. The CDR3 sequence is CASSQDPPGTGVIYNEQFF. The sequence in DNA is TGCGCCAGCAGCCAAGATCCCCCCGGGACAGGGGTAATTTACAATGAGCAGTTCTTC.